This T cell receptor (beta chain) was profiled in a study of T cells after yellow fever vaccination. Findings and caveats of the study: Weaker, the secondary response peaked sooner, at day 5 versus 15.

On this clonotype: Its antigen remains unidentified.

By 5'RACE template switching, TCR cDNA was produced, with a universal primer site and UMIs added in the process. TCRdb analysed the 5' RACE reads with MiXCR anew, one entry per CDR3 protein. Of about 260,000 distinct CDR3 sequences listed, about 5.2% are singletons. Between the trimmed V and J ends, which lost 4 bases and 3 bases, there was a span of 11 bases. The CDR3 consists of 14 residues. Germline CDR1 SGHDT, CDR2 YYEEEE. This rearrangement joins TRBV5-6 to TRBJ1-3; unclear D gene. The clonotype originates from a man between 18 and 29 years old who received the YFV17D yellow fever vaccine. Material: CD4+ T cells sorted from PBMCs, obtained on the day of the yellow fever booster vaccination. As DNA, the CDR3 is TGTGCCAGCAGCCGGGAGGGAAATGGAAACACCATATATTTT. This translates into CASSREGNGNTIYF.